The rows below give T cell receptor beta chains drawn from one sample of a study of Ad26.COV2.S vaccination and SARS-CoV-2 variants. Sequencing used immunoSEQ multiplex PCR; TCRdb keeps in-frame clones, though not all of them. This sample carries around 450,000 clones, around 90% of them seen once, and the ten largest clones take 12%. The sequences come from peripheral blood, collected in a trial of Ad26.COV2.S vaccine versus placebo. All receptors derive from a person between 18 and 60 years old who received the Ad26.COV2.S COVID-19 vaccine or a placebo. The CDR3 runs from the conserved cysteine through the conserved F or W. D genes are given only for firm matches. Not all rows give a size; the values are once, few, many and, for expanded clones, a class.

TRBV11-2	TRBJ2-7	.	TRBD2	TGTGCCAGCAGCTCCCAGGGAGGGCGGGGAGCCTACGAGCAGTACTTC	CASSSQGGRGAYEQYF
TRBV6-2/TRBV6-3	TRBJ1-5	.	.	TGTGCCAGCAGTTATGATTCAAGGTATCAGCCCCAGCATTTT	CASSYDSRYQPQHF
TRBV7-2	TRBJ2-1	.	TRBD2	TGTGCCAGCAGCAAAACACTAAGCGGGAGCTCCTACAATGAGCAGTTCTTC	CASSKTLSGSSYNEQFF
TRBV7-8	TRBJ1-2	once	TRBD1	TGTGCCAGCAGCACCGGACAGGGGGTTTTCTATGGCTACACCTTC	CASSTGQGVFYGYTF
TRBV7-9	TRBJ1-1	.	.	TGTGCCAGCATCAAGGCCTCGGGGACTGAAGCTTTCTTT	CASIKASGTEAFF
TRBV6-7	TRBJ2-1	.	.	TGTGCCAGTAATTTCTATGAGCAGTTCTTC	CASNFYEQFF
TRBV3-1/TRBV3-2	TRBJ2-3	.	.	TGTGCCAGCAGCCAAGATCTGACTGGGCTAGCGAGCACAGATACGCAGTATTTT	CASSQDLTGLASTDTQYF
TRBV5-1	TRBJ2-1	.	.	TGCGCCAGCAGCCCAGGACTTTCCTACAATGAGCAGTTCTTC	CASSPGLSYNEQFF
TRBV20-1	TRBJ1-5	few	.	TGCAGTGGTAATGAAAGGAGCAATCAGCCCCAGCATTTT	CSGNERSNQPQHF
TRBV6-6	TRBJ2-5	.	TRBD1	TGTGCCAGCAGCCCCGGGACAGGGGGTTATGAGACCCAGTACTTC	CASSPGTGGYETQYF
TRBV10-3	TRBJ2-7	.	.	TGTGCCATCAGTCTTGGGACTGGGGAGGAGCAGTACTTC	CAISLGTGEEQYF
TRBV11-2	TRBJ1-3	.	.	TGTGCCAGCAGCTTAAAGGGCCCTGGGGACACCATATATTTT	CASSLKGPGDTIYF
TRBV3-1/TRBV3-2	TRBJ2-3	.	.	TGTGCCAGCAGCCAACATACCGGGTCCGGGGATACGCAGTATTTT	CASSQHTGSGDTQYF
TRBV7-9	TRBJ2-3	.	.	TGTGCCAGCAGCTTGGAGGGAACACCTAGCACAGATACGCAGTATTTT	CASSLEGTPSTDTQYF
TRBV24-1	TRBJ2-1	.	TRBD2	TGTGCCACCAGTGATTTGCCCTTCGGACTAGCGGGGAATGAGCAGTTCTTC	CATSDLPFGLAGNEQFF
TRBV6-5	TRBJ1-2	.	TRBD1	TGTGCCAGCAGTCGTGGGGACAGACCTGGCTACACCTTC	CASSRGDRPGYTF
TRBV5-1	TRBJ2-5	.	TRBD1	TGCGCCAGCAGCACCATAGACCGGGACAGGGGGCGCGAGGAGACCCAGTACTTC	CASSTIDRDRGREETQYF
TRBV6-2/TRBV6-3	TRBJ1-1	.	TRBD1	TGTGCCAGCAGTTATAGGACAGGGCTGACTGAAGCTTTCTTT	CASSYRTGLTEAFF
TRBV3-1/TRBV3-2	TRBJ1-2	.	.	TGTGCCAGCAGCCAAGACTCTGGCTACACCTTC	CASSQDSGYTF
TRBV9	TRBJ2-1	.	TRBD2	TGTGCCAGCAGCGGACACCCGACTAGCGGGATAAACAATGAGCAGTTCTTC	CASSGHPTSGINNEQFF
TRBV4-3	TRBJ2-3	.	TRBD2	TGCGCCAGCAGCCAAGCGGGAGGGCCCACAGATACGCAGTATTTT	CASSQAGGPTDTQYF
TRBV6-2/TRBV6-3	TRBJ2-7	once	.	TGTGCCAGCAGTTACTCTAAGGGCACCCTCTACGAGCAGTACTTC	CASSYSKGTLYEQYF
TRBV10-3	TRBJ1-6	once	.	TGTGCCATCAGTGAACAGGGCGGTACGAATTCACCCCTCCACTTT	CAISEQGGTNSPLHF
TRBV9	TRBJ2-2	.	.	TGTGCCAGCAGCGTGGTAGGTGGGAGCCTTGGCACCGGGGAGCTGTTTTTT	CASSVVGGSLGTGELFF
TRBV3-1/TRBV3-2	TRBJ1-6	.	.	TGTGCCAGCTCGGGATCAGCGAGGAATTCACCCCTCCACTTT	CASSGSARNSPLHF
TRBV24-1	TRBJ2-7	.	.	TGTGCCACCAGTGATTTGTTCAGTGGGGAGCAGTACTTC	CATSDLFSGEQYF
TRBV9	TRBJ2-7	.	TRBD1	TGTGCCAGCAGCGCCGGGACAGGGACAAACTACGAGCAGTACTTC	CASSAGTGTNYEQYF
TRBV19	TRBJ2-1	.	TRBD2	TGTGCCAGTAGTCCGGGACTATACAATGAGCAGTTCTTC	CASSPGLYNEQFF
TRBV7-8	TRBJ1-5	.	.	TGTGCCAGCAGCAAAAGGGGGGGGCCATTCCTTTACCGCAATCAGCCCCAGCATTTT	CASSKRGGPFLYRNQPQHF
TRBV7-2	TRBJ1-1	.	.	TGTGCCAGCAGCTTAAAGGGGGGGGTCACTGAAGCTTTCTTT	CASSLKGGVTEAFF
TRBV29-1	TRBJ1-1	.	TRBD1	TGCAGCGTTGTATGGGACAGGGATGAAGCTTTCTTT	CSVVWDRDEAFF
TRBV5-4	TRBJ1-6	.	.	TGTGCCAGCAGCTTGGGAGGTATGACACCCCTCCACTTT	CASSLGGMTPLHF
TRBV7-9	TRBJ1-3	.	.	TGTGCCAGCAGCTTAGGATCTACAAACACCATATATTTT	CASSLGSTNTIYF
TRBV25-1	TRBJ1-1	.	.	TGTGCCAGCAGTGAAGGATGGGAAGGAAACACTGAAGCTTTCTTT	CASSEGWEGNTEAFF
TRBV7-2	TRBJ1-5	.	.	TGTGCCAGCAGCTTATCCGGGACGGGTAATCAGCCCCAGCATTTT	CASSLSGTGNQPQHF
TRBV28	TRBJ1-4	.	.	TGTGCCAGCAGTACGCCAGTTACTAATGAAAAACTGTTTTTT	CASSTPVTNEKLFF
TRBV6-5	TRBJ2-3	.	TRBD1	TGTGCCAGCAGGGGACAGGGGGGTAGTACGCAGTATTTT	CASRGQGGSTQYF
TRBV30	TRBJ1-6	once	.	TGTGCCTGGAGGACGGATTATTCTTCACCCCTCCACTTT	CAWRTDYSSPLHF
TRBV27	TRBJ1-3	few	TRBD1	TGTGCCAGTCGACAGGGGACTTCTGGAAACACCATATATTTT	CASRQGTSGNTIYF
TRBV27	TRBJ2-7	.	TRBD2	TGTGCCAGCAGTCCATGGGGTGGGAGGCTAGCGGGAGGCGAGCAGTACTTC	CASSPWGGRLAGGEQYF
TRBV3-1/TRBV3-2	TRBJ2-1	.	TRBD2	TGTGCCAGCAGCCAGGGACTAGCGAATGAGCAGTTCTTC	CASSQGLANEQFF
TRBV10-3	TRBJ2-7	.	TRBD2	TGTGCCATCAGTGGCGCGGGAGTGGCGTACGAGCAGTACTTC	CAISGAGVAYEQYF
TRBV5-1	TRBJ1-1	.	TRBD1	TGCGCCAGCAGCACAGCAGGGGGCGATGCTTTCTTT	CASSTAGGDAFF
TRBV7-9	TRBJ2-1	.	.	TGTGCCAGCGCGGGACAGAATAAGGGGGAGCAGTTCTTC	CASAGQNKGEQFF
TRBV5-4	TRBJ2-1	.	TRBD2	TGTGCCAGCAGCACGGGACTAGCGGGAGCATCCAATGAGCAGTTCTTC	CASSTGLAGASNEQFF
TRBV4-1	TRBJ2-7	.	.	TGCGCCAGCAGCCAAGTATGGGCAAGAAGCTCCTACGAGCAGTACTTC	CASSQVWARSSYEQYF
TRBV28	TRBJ2-7	once	.	TGTGCCAGCAGTTTAATGGGCCTCTACGAGCAGTACTTC	CASSLMGLYEQYF
TRBV5-6	TRBJ2-7	.	.	TGTGCCAGCAGCCTGTTGGGAGGATTCTACGAGCAGTACTTC	CASSLLGGFYEQYF
TRBV14	TRBJ2-1	.	TRBD2	TGTGCCAGCAGCCGTTTAGGGACTAGCGTAAACAATGAGCAGTTCTTC	CASSRLGTSVNNEQFF
TRBV7-3	TRBJ2-7	.	TRBD2	TGTGCCAGCAGCTTACAGAGCGGGAGAGGCGACGAGCAGTACTTC	CASSLQSGRGDEQYF
TRBV18	TRBJ2-7	.	TRBD2	TGTGCCAGCTCACTGGGACTAGCGGGAAACATAGTCGAGCAGTACTTC	CASSLGLAGNIVEQYF
TRBV7-3	TRBJ2-1	.	TRBD2	TGTGCCAGCAGCTTAAGGGGGCAAGGGACTAGCGGTTACAATGAGCAGTTCTTC	CASSLRGQGTSGYNEQFF
TRBV15	TRBJ2-7	.	.	TGTGCCACCAGCAGAGTGGTTAGTGGCTACGAGCAGTACTTC	CATSRVVSGYEQYF
TRBV19	TRBJ1-2	.	.	TGTGCCAGTAGTCAAATAGGGGTTTATGGCTACACCTTC	CASSQIGVYGYTF
TRBV28	TRBJ2-3	.	TRBD2	TGTGCCAGCAGTTTCGGGACTAGCGGGAGTTGGACAGATACGCAGTATTTT	CASSFGTSGSWTDTQYF
TRBV25-1	TRBJ1-1	.	.	TGTGCCAGCAGTTACACGAACACTGAAGCTTTCTTT	CASSYTNTEAFF
TRBV29-1	TRBJ1-4	.	TRBD1	TGCAGCGTTACGACAGGGGGCACTAATGAAAAACTGTTTTTT	CSVTTGGTNEKLFF
TRBV7-9	TRBJ1-2	.	.	TGTGCCAGCAGCTCCCACCCCGGGGGCGAGGGCTACACCTTC	CASSSHPGGEGYTF
TRBV5-1	TRBJ2-3	.	TRBD2	TGCGCCAGCAGCTTGGGGACTAGCGGGAGCTCAGATACGCAGTATTTT	CASSLGTSGSSDTQYF